This entry lists 4 T cell receptor beta chains sequenced from one sample in a study of Graves' ophthalmopathy and Graves' hyperthyroidism. Researchers took RNA transcripts and amplified TCR beta CDR3 regions from them. A first-round RT-PCR used HTBI primers, followed by a second-round multiplex PCR. A single record per CDR3 protein comes from TCRdb applying MiXCR to the multiplex PCR reads. The table has some 1.1 million distinct CDR3 sequences, less than 45% seen once. Sample: peripheral blood or thyroid tissue (not recorded which). Source of these receptors: an adult man with Graves' hyperthyroidism.

This clonotype was detected only a few times. The chain uses TRBV19 and TRBJ2-6; no reliable D call. V lost 0 bases and J lost 4, with 16 bases in between. This CDR3 contains 18 residues. Per germline, CDR1 LNHDA and CDR2 SQIVND (reference sequence). The CDR3 DNA is TGTGCCAGTAGTATAGATTCTGGGCTCCCTTTGGGGGCCAACGTCCTGACTTTC. Translation gives CASSIDSGLPLGANVLTF. The full variable domain, in which reference TRBV19 and TRBJ2-6 provide the parts outside the CDR3, is DGGITQSPKYLFRKEGQNVTLSCEQNLNHDAMYWYRQDPGQGLRLIYYSQIVNDFQKGDIAEGYSVSREKKESFPLTVTSAQKNPTAFYLCASSIDSGLPLGANVLTFGAGSRLTVL.

The chain employs TRBV2 and TRBJ2-5, with a tentative D call TRBD1 (6 bases). Trimming cost V 6 bases and J 5 bases, with 22 bases left between them. Germline lookup yields CDR1 SNHLY and CDR2 FYNNEI. This CDR3 has 16 residues. The CDR3 region is CASSVGSGERGETQYF. CDR3 coding DNA: TGTGCCAGCAGCGTAGGGAGCGGAGAGAGGGGGGAGACCCAGTACTTC.

The chain recombines TRBV24-1 with TRBJ2-2; 7 nucleotides agree with TRBD1. V lost 7 bases, J lost 1 base, and 5 bases stayed unmatched. CDR3 length: 15 residues. In germline, CDR1 is KGHDR, CDR2 SFDVKD. The CDR3 DNA is TGTGCCACCAGGGATAGACAGGGGAACACCGGGGAGCTGTTTTTT. This encodes CATRDRQGNTGELFF.

V gene TRBV6-5 combines with J gene TRBJ1-3; no reliable D call. The CDR3 contains 17 residues. Trimming shortened V by 0 bases and J by 2 bases, and 14 bases separated the two germline ends. Germline CDR1 is MNHEY and CDR2 is SVGAGI. CDR3 sequence (DNA): TGTGCCAGCAGTTACTCGGAGGGAGGGATAGCTGGAAACACCATATATTTT. Translating gives CASSYSEGGIAGNTIYF.